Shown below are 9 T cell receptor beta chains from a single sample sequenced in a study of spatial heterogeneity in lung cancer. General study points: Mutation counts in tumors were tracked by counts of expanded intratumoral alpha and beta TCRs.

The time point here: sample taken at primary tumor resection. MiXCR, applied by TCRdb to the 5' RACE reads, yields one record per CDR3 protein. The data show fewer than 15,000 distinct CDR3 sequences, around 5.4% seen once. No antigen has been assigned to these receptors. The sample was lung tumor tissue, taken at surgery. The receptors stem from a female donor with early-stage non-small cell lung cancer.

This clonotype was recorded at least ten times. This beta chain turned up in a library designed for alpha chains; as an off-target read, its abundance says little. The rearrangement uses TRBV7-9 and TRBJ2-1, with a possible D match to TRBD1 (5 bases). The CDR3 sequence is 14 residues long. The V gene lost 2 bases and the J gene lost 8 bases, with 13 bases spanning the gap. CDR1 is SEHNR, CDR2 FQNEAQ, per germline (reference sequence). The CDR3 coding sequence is TGTGCCAGCAGCTTAAGGCAGGGATGGGATGAGCAGTTCTTC. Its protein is CASSLRQGWDEQFF.

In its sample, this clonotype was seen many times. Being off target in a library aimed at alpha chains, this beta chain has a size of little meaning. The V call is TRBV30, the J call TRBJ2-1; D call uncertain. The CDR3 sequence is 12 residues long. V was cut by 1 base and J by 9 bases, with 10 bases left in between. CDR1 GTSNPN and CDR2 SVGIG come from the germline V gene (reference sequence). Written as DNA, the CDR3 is TGTGCCTGGAGTGAGATGGTGGTTGAGCAGTTCTTC. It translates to CAWSEMVVEQFF.

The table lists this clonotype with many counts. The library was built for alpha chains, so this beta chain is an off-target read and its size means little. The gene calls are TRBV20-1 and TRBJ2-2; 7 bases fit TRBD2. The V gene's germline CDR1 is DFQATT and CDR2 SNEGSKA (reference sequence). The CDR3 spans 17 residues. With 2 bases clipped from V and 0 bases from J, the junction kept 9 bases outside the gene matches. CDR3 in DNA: TGCAGTGCTAGACGGACGCCACTAGCGTCGAACACCGGGGAGCTGTTTTTT. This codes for CSARRTPLASNTGELFF.

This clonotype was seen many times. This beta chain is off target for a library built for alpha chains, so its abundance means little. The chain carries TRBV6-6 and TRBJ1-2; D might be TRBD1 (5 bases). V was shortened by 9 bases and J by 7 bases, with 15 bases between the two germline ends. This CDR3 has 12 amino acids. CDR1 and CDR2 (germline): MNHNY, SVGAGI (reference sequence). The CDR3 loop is CASYQGLVGYTF. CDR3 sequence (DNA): TGTGCCAGTTACCAGGGTCTGGTTGGCTACACCTTC.

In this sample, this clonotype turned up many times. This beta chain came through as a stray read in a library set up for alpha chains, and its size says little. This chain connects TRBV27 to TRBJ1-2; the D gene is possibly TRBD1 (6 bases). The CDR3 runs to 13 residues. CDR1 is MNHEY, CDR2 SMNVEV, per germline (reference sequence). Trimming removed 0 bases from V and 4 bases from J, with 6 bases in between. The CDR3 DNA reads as TGTGCCAGCAGTTTATCGGACAGCTATGGCTACACCTTC. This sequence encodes CASSLSDSYGYTF.

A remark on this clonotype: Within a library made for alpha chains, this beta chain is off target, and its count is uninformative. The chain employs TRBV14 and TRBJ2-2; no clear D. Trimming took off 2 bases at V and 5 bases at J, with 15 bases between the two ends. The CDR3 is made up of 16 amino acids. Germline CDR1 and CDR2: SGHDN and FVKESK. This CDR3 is CASSQFGRDLTGELFF. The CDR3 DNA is TGTGCCAGCAGCCAATTCGGCCGAGATTTAACCGGGGAGCTGTTTTTT.

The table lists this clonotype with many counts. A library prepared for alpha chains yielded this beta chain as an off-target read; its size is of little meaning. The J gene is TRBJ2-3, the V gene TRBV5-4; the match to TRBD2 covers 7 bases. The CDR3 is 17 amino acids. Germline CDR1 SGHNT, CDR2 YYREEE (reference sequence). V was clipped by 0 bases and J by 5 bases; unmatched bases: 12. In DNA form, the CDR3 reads TGTGCCAGCAGCTTGGCAGGATTAGCGGGTCTGAGAGATACGCAGTATTTT. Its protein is CASSLAGLAGLRDTQYF.

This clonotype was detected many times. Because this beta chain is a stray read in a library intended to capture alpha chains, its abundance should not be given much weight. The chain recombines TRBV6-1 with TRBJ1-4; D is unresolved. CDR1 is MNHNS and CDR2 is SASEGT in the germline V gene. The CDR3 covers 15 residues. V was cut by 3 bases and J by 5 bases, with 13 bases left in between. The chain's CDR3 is CASSEGSVQNEKLFF. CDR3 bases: TGTGCCAGCAGTGAGGGCAGCGTACAAAATGAAAAACTGTTTTTT.

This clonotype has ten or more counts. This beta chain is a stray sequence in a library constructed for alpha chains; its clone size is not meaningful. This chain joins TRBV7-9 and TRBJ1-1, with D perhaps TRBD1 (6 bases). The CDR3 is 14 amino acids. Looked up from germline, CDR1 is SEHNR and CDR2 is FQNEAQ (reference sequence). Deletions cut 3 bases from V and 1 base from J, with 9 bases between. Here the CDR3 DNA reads TGTGCCAGCAGCTTGGCGGGGGCGAACACTGAAGCTTTCTTT. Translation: CASSLAGANTEAFF.